This T cell receptor beta chain was retrieved from a study of blood T cell repertoires in COVID-19. Turning to the study itself: Samples came from the United States, Italy and Spain, spanning acute and convalescent COVID-19.

Assay used: immunoSEQ multiplex PCR; TCRdb lists only in-frame clones, some missing. The sample has roughly 120,000 clones, nearly 85% seen once. Germline-derived CDR1 and CDR2 are SGHRS and YFSETQ. CDR3 size: 16 residues. Trimming at V came to 4 bases and at J to 6 bases, leaving 10 bases not matched to a gene. The origin of this receptor is a woman in her fifties or sixties with acute or convalescent COVID-19. The source material was peripheral blood. The chain employs TRBV5-1 and TRBJ2-2; 9 nucleotides agree with TRBD2. This CDR3 reads CASSAPAGGPAGELFF. In nucleotides, the CDR3 is TGCGCCAGCAGCGCACCCGCGGGGGGGCCGGCCGGGGAGCTGTTTTTT.